This T cell receptor (beta chain) is from a study of regulatory T cells in long-lasting Graves disease. The CDR3 is 14 amino acids. CDR1 and CDR2 from the germline V gene are SQVTM and ANQGSEA. V was cut by 6 bases and J by 0 bases, with 14 bases left in between. Time point here: newly diagnosed GD, antithyroid drugs for less than 3 months. Making the TCR library involved RNA that had been extracted from PBMCs. To make TCR beta libraries, researchers used iRepertoire HTBI primers and Arm-PCR of CDR3 regions. From the multiplex PCR reads, TCRdb called clonotypes with MiXCR, one entry per CDR3 protein. The profile shows about 350,000 distinct CDR3 sequences, approximately 16% of them singletons. This clonotype was seen more than once but under ten times. These same data were also listed under a study on T cells in Graves' hyperthyroidism and ophthalmopathy.

The chain links TRBV29-1 to TRBJ1-2, with a possible D match to TRBD1 (5 bases). Sequences were derived from peripheral blood mononuclear cells (PBMCs), sampled at new diagnosis, from a patient treated with antithyroid drugs. This clonotype originated in a man in his forties with Graves disease. The CDR3 reads CSVGGRTANYGYTF. As DNA, the CDR3 is TGCAGCGTCGGGGGACGTACAGCTAACTATGGCTACACCTTC.